The 32 T cell receptor beta chains reported below all come from one sample, sequenced in a study of neurological immune-mediated disorders. TCRdb reprocessed the 5' RACE reads via MiXCR and lists one record per CDR3 protein. Of roughly 120,000 distinct CDR3 sequences listed, about 3.2% are singletons. The sample comprised PBMCs. Receptors were obtained from a woman aged 25 to 39 with multiple sclerosis.

The chain recombines TRBV20-1 with TRBJ2-3; D is undetermined. Trimming left V 3 bases short and J 4 bases short, with 5 bases between. Per germline, CDR1 DFQATT and CDR2 SNEGSKA (reference sequence). The CDR3 is made up of 11 amino acids. Written as DNA, the CDR3 is TGCAGTGCTAGTCAGGCAGATACGCAGTATTTT. This sequence encodes CSASQADTQYF.

This clonotype was counted many times. The rearrangement uses TRBV7-6 and TRBJ1-5; no reliable D call. V was clipped by 5 bases and J by 9 bases, with 17 bases between them. This CDR3 contains 14 residues. Germline V gene sequence: CDR1 SGHVS, CDR2 FNYEAQ. As DNA, the CDR3 is TGTGCCAGCAGCCCGAGAATACAAGAGTGGCCCCAGCATTTT. It encodes CASSPRIQEWPQHF.

The table lists this clonotype with many counts. This chain uses TRBV11-2 with TRBJ2-7, with 7 nucleotides matching TRBD1. J gave up 2 bases and V 5 bases, and 0 bases lay outside the gene matches. Germline CDR1 SGHAT, CDR2 FQNNGV. This CDR3 has 12 amino acids. DNA for the CDR3: TGTGCCAGCAGCACAGGGGCCTACGAGCAGTACTTC. Its translation is CASSTGAYEQYF.

This clonotype was seen ten or more times. The rearrangement uses TRBV7-2 and TRBJ1-4; D is unresolved. This CDR3 comprises 14 residues. The germline CDR1 and CDR2 sequences are SGHTA and FQGNSA. V gave up 3 bases and J gave up 7 bases, with 12 bases separating them. CDR3 sequence: CASSFSSLSEKLFF. The CDR3 DNA reads TGTGCCAGCAGCTTTTCCAGCCTAAGTGAAAAACTGTTTTTT. The full variable domain, in which reference TRBV7-2 and TRBJ1-4 provide the parts outside the CDR3, is GAGVSQSPSNKVTEKGKDVELRCDPISGHTALYWYRQSLGQGLEFLIYFQGNSAPDKSGLPSDRFSAERTGGSVSTLTIQRTQQEDSAVYLCASSFSSLSEKLFFGSGTQLSVL.

This clonotype was counted at least ten times. The DNA of the CDR3 is TGTGCCAGCAGCCCCCGGGGACAGAACTACGAGCAGTACTTC. This gives the protein CASSPRGQNYEQYF. This chain uses TRBV5-6 with TRBJ2-7; 7 bases line up with TRBD1. This CDR3 spans 14 amino acids. Germline V gene lookup returns CDR1 SGHDT and CDR2 YYEEEE. V dropped 4 bases and J dropped 3; count of bases not matched to a gene: 7.

This clonotype was recorded at least ten times. The rearrangement joins TRBV7-9 to TRBJ2-7, with a possible D match to TRBD1 (6 bases). Germline CDR1 reads SEHNR; CDR2 reads FQNEAQ (reference sequence). This CDR3 comprises 15 residues. With 1 base removed from V and 0 bases from J, the gap between germline ends came to 10 bases. The CDR3 nucleotides read TGTGCCAGCAGCTTAGAGGACAGAATCTCCTACGAGCAGTACTTC. It specifies CASSLEDRISYEQYF. Using reference TRBV7-9 and TRBJ2-7 for the parts outside the CDR3, the full variable domain is DTGVSQNPRHKITKRGQNVTFRCDPISEHNRLYWYRQTLGQGPEFLTYFQNEAQLEKSRLLSDRFSAERPKGSFSTLEIQRTEQGDSAMYLCASSLEDRISYEQYFGPGTRLTVT.

The sample holds many counts of this clonotype. J is TRBJ2-2 and V is TRBV4-3, with D perhaps TRBD1 (6 bases). Per the germline V gene, CDR1 is LGHNA and CDR2 is YSLEER. The CDR3 sequence is 15 residues long. Trimming took off 4 bases at V and 4 bases at J, with 13 bases between the two ends. CDR3 protein: CASSPGQKVTGELFF. Here the CDR3 DNA reads TGCGCCAGCAGCCCCGGACAGAAAGTCACCGGGGAGCTGTTTTTT.

This clonotype was observed many times. V usage is TRBV6-5 and J usage is TRBJ1-2, with a tentative D call TRBD1 (5 bases). Germline CDR1 is MNHEY and CDR2 is SVGAGI. V gave up 6 bases and J gave up 8 bases, with 10 bases separating them. This CDR3 contains 11 residues. The DNA for the CDR3 is TGTGCCAGCAGCCGCGGGGGGGGCTACACCTTC. Protein: CASSRGGGYTF.

This clonotype has a handful of counts. The chain combines TRBV4-3 with TRBJ2-3; the match to TRBD2 covers 11 bases. V lost 1 base to trimming and J lost 8 bases; unmatched junction nucleotides: 8. In germline, CDR1 is LGHNA, CDR2 YSLEER. The CDR3 runs 16 residues. CDR3 sequence: CASSQVASGGQGTQYF. The CDR3 DNA follows: TGCGCCAGCAGCCAAGTCGCTAGCGGGGGGCAGGGTACGCAGTATTTT.

In its sample, this clonotype was seen many times. The chain links TRBV20-1 to TRBJ1-2; D uncertain. The V gene's germline CDR1 is DFQATT and CDR2 SNEGSKA (reference sequence). The CDR3 is 13 amino acids. Trimming removed 3 bases at V and 7 bases at J, with 15 bases between. CDR3 region: CSASSDLRSGYTF. Here the CDR3 DNA reads TGCAGTGCTAGTTCCGACCTACGAAGTGGCTACACCTTC.

This clonotype was seen ten or more times. The CDR3 reads CASRPRDRDREKLFF. The CDR3 DNA is TGTGCCAGCAGACCCCGGGACAGGGATAGGGAAAAACTGTTTTTT. This chain joins TRBV6-5 and TRBJ1-4; TRBD1 matches 9 bases. CDR1 is MNHEY, CDR2 SVGAGI, per germline. The CDR3 has 15 residues. The V and J ends lost 6 bases and 8 bases, in that order; junction bases with no gene match: 10.

This clonotype was observed many times. The genes are TRBV7-9 and TRBJ2-1, with D hard to call. V lost 5 bases and J lost 7, with 21 bases in between. Germline V gives CDR1 SEHNR, CDR2 FQNEAQ (reference sequence). The length of the CDR3 is 16 residues. CDR3 protein: CASSPRPLQGLNEQFF. For the CDR3, the DNA is TGTGCCAGCAGCCCCCGGCCGCTCCAAGGGTTGAATGAGCAGTTCTTC.

On this clonotype: A much bigger clone sits one base away, suggesting this may be a read error. The CDR3 ends on some other residue instead of the conserved phenylalanine or tryptophan, so this is likely a read error. This sequence joins TRBV14 and TRBJ2-1; D assignment may be TRBD1 or TRBD2 (5 bases each). CDR3 length: 17 residues. V lost 3 bases to trimming and J lost 1 base, with 16 bases between them. The germline CDR1 and CDR2 sequences are SGHDN and FVKESK. CDR3 sequence reads: CASSHLVPGPSYNEQFC. The CDR3, as DNA: TGTGCCAGCAGCCACTTAGTCCCGGGACCGTCCTACAATGAGCAGTTCTGC.

This clonotype showed up many times. V is TRBV5-1 and J is TRBJ2-1; TRBD1 is a possible D gene (5 bases). Deletions cut 0 bases from V and 6 bases from J, with 16 bases between. Germline CDR1 and CDR2: SGHRS and YFSETQ. This CDR3 spans 16 amino acids. CDR3 loop: CASSLAVRDRSNEQFF. The CDR3 nucleotides are TGCGCCAGCAGCTTGGCCGTACGAGACAGAAGCAATGAGCAGTTCTTC.

This clonotype was counted many times. The chain carries TRBV5-6 and TRBJ1-1, with D perhaps matching TRBD1 (5 bases). The CDR3 is 15 residues long. The ends were cut back, 6 bases at V and 1 base at J, with 16 bases in the middle. Per germline, CDR1 SGHDT and CDR2 YYEEEE. The CDR3 DNA sequence: TGTGCCAGCAATGAGCCGGGGGGTACGAACACTGAAGCTTTCTTT. This gives the protein CASNEPGGTNTEAFF. Full variable domain (outside the CDR3, taken from reference TRBV5-6 and TRBJ1-1): DAGVTQSPTHLIKTRGQQVTLRCSPKSGHDTVSWYQQALGQGPQFIFQYYEEEERQRGNFPDRFSGHQFPNYSSELNVNALLLGDSALYLCASNEPGGTNTEAFFGQGTRLTVV.

This clonotype occurred a few times. The rearrangement joins TRBV7-6 to TRBJ2-7; D unclear. Germline V lookup: CDR1 SGHVS, CDR2 FNYEAQ. The CDR3 extends over 13 amino acids. The germline V and J ends were trimmed by 5 bases and 4 bases, with 12 bases remaining between them. CDR3: CASSIDVSYEQYF. The CDR3, as DNA: TGTGCCAGCAGCATAGACGTTTCGTACGAGCAGTACTTC.

This clonotype was seen repeatedly, ten times or more. The chain carries TRBV20-1 and TRBJ2-1; 7 bases fit TRBD2. In germline, CDR1 is DFQATT, CDR2 SNEGSKA (reference sequence). The CDR3 is made up of 14 amino acids. The junction had 7 bases not matched to a gene; V was cut back by 4 bases and J by 4 bases. This CDR3 reads CSATWGGGYNEQFF. Written as DNA, the CDR3 is TGCAGTGCTACTTGGGGGGGGGGTTACAATGAGCAGTTCTTC.

Concerning this clonotype itself: One end of the junction is discordant with germline, which a read error may explain. CDR3 amino acids: CVSSPQGLAGGLGDTQYF. CDR3 sequence (DNA): TGTGTCAGCAGCCCCCAAGGACTAGCGGGGGGGCTGGGTGATACGCAGTATTTT. This chain joins TRBV3-1 and TRBJ2-3, with TRBD2 identical over 15 bases. The germline V gene encodes CDR1 LGHDT and CDR2 YNNKEL (reference sequence). The CDR3 contains 18 residues.

Concerning this clonotype itself: A much larger clone sits a single nucleotide away, making a read error possible. The chain combines TRBV10-3 with TRBJ1-1; 7 nucleotides align to TRBD1. The CDR3 has 17 amino acids. The V gene end was trimmed by 0 bases and the J gene end by 2 bases; junction bases not matched to a gene: 9. Germline V gene sequence: CDR1 ENHRY, CDR2 SYGVKD. CDR3 in DNA: TGTGCCATCAGTGAGTCAGGGACAGAAACTTTTAACACTGAAGCTTTCTTT. Translation: CAISESGTETFNTEAFF.

This clonotype was counted at least ten times. This sequence joins TRBV5-1 and TRBJ1-1, with D tentatively TRBD1 (5 bases). The CDR3 is 15 amino acids. V was shortened by 4 bases and J by 1 base, with 14 bases between the two germline ends. The germline V gene has CDR1 SGHRS and CDR2 YFSETQ. The CDR3 DNA sequence: TGCGCCAGCAGCCGGGGCGTGGACGGGAACACTGAAGCTTTCTTT. This translates into CASSRGVDGNTEAFF. Supplemented by reference TRBV5-1 and TRBJ1-1, the full variable domain reads KAGVTQTPRYLIKTRGQQVTLSCSPISGHRSVSWYQQTPGQGLQFLFEYFSETQRNKGNFPGRFSGRQFSNSRSEMNVSTLELGDSALYLCASSRGVDGNTEAFFGQGTRLTVV.

The sample holds many counts of this clonotype. The chain is built from TRBV5-5 and TRBJ1-5; D unresolved. This CDR3 region has 15 residues. Trimming took off 3 bases at V and 7 bases at J, with 17 bases between the two ends. Germline CDR1 and CDR2: SGHKS and YYEKEE (reference sequence). In DNA, the CDR3 is TGTGCCAGCAGCTGGTCACGAGGGTCCGGCCAGCCCCAGCATTTT. Amino acids: CASSWSRGSGQPQHF.

The chain has TRBV7-9 and TRBJ1-2; no reliable D call. CDR3 length: 17 residues. Germline loops: CDR1 SEHNR, CDR2 FQNEAQ (reference sequence). V gave up 4 bases and J gave up 4 bases, with 22 bases separating them. The CDR3 here is CASSSDLGVQLPYGYTF. The CDR3, as DNA: TGTGCCAGCAGCTCTGACCTTGGGGTACAGCTTCCCTATGGCTACACCTTC.

This clonotype was picked up many times. The rearrangement links TRBV4-3 to TRBJ2-5, with unresolved D. Deletions cut 6 bases from V and 5 bases from J, with 19 bases between. The CDR3 is made up of 15 amino acids. Germline CDR1 LGHNA, CDR2 YSLEER. In nucleotides, the CDR3 is TGCGCCAGCAGTCCTCTCCTCTATTATAAGGAGACCCAGTACTTC. Amino acids: CASSPLLYYKETQYF.

This clonotype was recorded at least ten times. This chain uses TRBV6-2 or TRBV6-3 with TRBJ1-1; weak D call: TRBD1 (6 bases). Germline CDR1 is MNHEY and CDR2 is SVGEGT. The CDR3 sequence is 15 residues long. Trimming stripped 5 bases from V and 0 bases from J, with 13 bases between. CDR3 coding DNA: TGTGCCAGCAGTGACCGGACAGACCTGAACACTGAAGCTTTCTTT. Protein sequence: CASSDRTDLNTEAFF.

This chain links TRBV10-3 with TRBJ1-2; D remains ambiguous. V shed 2 bases and J shed 1 base, with 17 bases lying between them. Germline values: CDR1 ENHRY, CDR2 SYGVKD. The CDR3 runs to 17 residues. The DNA of the CDR3 is TGTGCCATCAGTGAGCGACGCACCGTGAACTTTAACTATGGCTACACCTTC. Encoded protein: CAISERRTVNFNYGYTF.

This clonotype appeared many times. This rearrangement joins TRBV20-1 to TRBJ2-7, with no clear D. CDR1 and CDR2 (germline): DFQATT, SNEGSKA (reference sequence). The CDR3 consists of 11 residues. The V and J ends lost 6 bases and 4 bases respectively, with 10 bases between them. The CDR3, as DNA: TGCAGTGCCATCGAAGGTTACGAGCAGTACTTC. Translating it yields CSAIEGYEQYF.

This clonotype was counted at least ten times. The J gene is TRBJ2-2, the V gene TRBV12-3 or TRBV12-4, with D perhaps being TRBD1 or TRBD2 (5 bases each). Trimming left V 6 bases short and J 4 bases short, with 15 bases between. The CDR3 is made up of 15 amino acids. The CDR3: CASSPGPTVTGELFF. CDR3 bases: TGTGCCAGCAGCCCGGGACCGACGGTCACCGGGGAGCTGTTTTTT.

Ten or more counts support this clonotype. This chain uses TRBV4-3 with TRBJ2-2; no firm D call. V gave up 1 base and J gave up 6 bases, with 6 bases separating them. The CDR3 has 13 residues. CDR1 and CDR2 from the germline V gene are LGHNA and YSLEER. The CDR3 region has the DNA TGCGCCAGCAGCCAAGGCAAGGCCGGGGAGCTGTTTTTT. It translates to CASSQGKAGELFF.

In its sample, this clonotype ranks as medium-sized. This chain links TRBV20-1 with TRBJ2-7, with TRBD2 identical over 9 bases. The V gene's germline CDR1 is DFQATT and CDR2 SNEGSKA (reference sequence). V was pared by 1 base and J by 3 bases, with 7 bases of the junction left unmatched. The CDR3 consists of 15 residues. Written as DNA, the CDR3 is TGCAGTGCTAGAGGATTCAGTAGCGGGAGCTACGAGCAGTACTTC. Translating it yields CSARGFSSGSYEQYF.

There are a few counts of this clonotype. One junction end does not reproduce the germline sequence, and a read error may be involved. The CDR3 reads CAWTGSEGYTF. The CDR3 DNA reads TGTGCCTGGACCGGTAGCGAGGGCTACACCTTT. The chain joins TRBV30 to TRBJ1-2, with unresolved D. CDR3 length: 11 amino acids. CDR1 is GTSNPN, CDR2 SVGIG, per germline (reference sequence).

This clonotype occurred many times. DNA for the CDR3: TGCGCCAGCAGCCAAGATCTGGGGGGAACTCCCTACGAGCAGTACTTC. It yields the protein CASSQDLGGTPYEQYF. The V call is TRBV4-3, the J call TRBJ2-7; weak D call: TRBD2 (6 bases). This CDR3 spans 16 amino acids. Trimming pared 0 bases from V and 2 bases from J, leaving 14 bases between. Germline V gene data show CDR1 as LGHNA and CDR2 as YSLEER.

Concerning this clonotype: This clone may be a read error of a much larger clone one base away. This rearrangement joins TRBV27 to TRBJ2-7, with D maybe TRBD2 (5 bases). The CDR3 has 12 residues. Germline lookup yields CDR1 MNHEY and CDR2 SMNVEV (reference sequence). CDR3 sequence: CVSGRSLYEQYF. CDR3 DNA sequence: TGTGTCAGCGGTCGCAGCTTATACGAGCAGTACTTC.